This T cell receptor (beta chain) was retrieved from a study of monozygotic twins with inflammatory bowel disease. cDNA was produced in eight separate reactions per sample. The unique tags termed UMIs, each holding a 6-nucleotide sample barcode, were added by means of template switching. cDNA encoding TCRalpha and TCRbeta underwent two nested PCRs of roughly 15 and 9 cycles, each of which was followed by bead purification. TCRdb reanalyzed the 5' RACE reads and collapses them to one entry per CDR3 protein, without DNA. Recorded for this sample: about 210,000 distinct CDR3 sequences. There are 15 residues in the CDR3. CDR1 is SGHAT, CDR2 FQNNGV, per germline.

This TCR was sampled from a human donor with ulcerative colitis or Crohn's disease, or a healthy co-twin of an affected twin (not recorded which). Source material: blood. The V call is TRBV11-2, the J call TRBJ2-7; checking the TCRdb D call of TRBD1 is not possible without DNA. The CDR3: CASSLDPYRAYEQYF.